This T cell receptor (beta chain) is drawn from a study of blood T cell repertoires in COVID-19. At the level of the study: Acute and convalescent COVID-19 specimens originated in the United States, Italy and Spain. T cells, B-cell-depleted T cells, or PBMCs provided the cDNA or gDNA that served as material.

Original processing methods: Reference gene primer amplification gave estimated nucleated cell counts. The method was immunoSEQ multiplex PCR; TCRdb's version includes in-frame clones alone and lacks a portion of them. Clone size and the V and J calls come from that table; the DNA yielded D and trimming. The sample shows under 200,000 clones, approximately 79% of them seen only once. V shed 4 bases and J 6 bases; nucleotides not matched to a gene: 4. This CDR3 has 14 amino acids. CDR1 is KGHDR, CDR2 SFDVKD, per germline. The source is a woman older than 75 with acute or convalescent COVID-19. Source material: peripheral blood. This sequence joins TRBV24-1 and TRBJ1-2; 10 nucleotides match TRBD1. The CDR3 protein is CATSDTTGGDGYTF. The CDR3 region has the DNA TGTGCCACCAGTGACACGACAGGGGGCGATGGCTACACCTTC.